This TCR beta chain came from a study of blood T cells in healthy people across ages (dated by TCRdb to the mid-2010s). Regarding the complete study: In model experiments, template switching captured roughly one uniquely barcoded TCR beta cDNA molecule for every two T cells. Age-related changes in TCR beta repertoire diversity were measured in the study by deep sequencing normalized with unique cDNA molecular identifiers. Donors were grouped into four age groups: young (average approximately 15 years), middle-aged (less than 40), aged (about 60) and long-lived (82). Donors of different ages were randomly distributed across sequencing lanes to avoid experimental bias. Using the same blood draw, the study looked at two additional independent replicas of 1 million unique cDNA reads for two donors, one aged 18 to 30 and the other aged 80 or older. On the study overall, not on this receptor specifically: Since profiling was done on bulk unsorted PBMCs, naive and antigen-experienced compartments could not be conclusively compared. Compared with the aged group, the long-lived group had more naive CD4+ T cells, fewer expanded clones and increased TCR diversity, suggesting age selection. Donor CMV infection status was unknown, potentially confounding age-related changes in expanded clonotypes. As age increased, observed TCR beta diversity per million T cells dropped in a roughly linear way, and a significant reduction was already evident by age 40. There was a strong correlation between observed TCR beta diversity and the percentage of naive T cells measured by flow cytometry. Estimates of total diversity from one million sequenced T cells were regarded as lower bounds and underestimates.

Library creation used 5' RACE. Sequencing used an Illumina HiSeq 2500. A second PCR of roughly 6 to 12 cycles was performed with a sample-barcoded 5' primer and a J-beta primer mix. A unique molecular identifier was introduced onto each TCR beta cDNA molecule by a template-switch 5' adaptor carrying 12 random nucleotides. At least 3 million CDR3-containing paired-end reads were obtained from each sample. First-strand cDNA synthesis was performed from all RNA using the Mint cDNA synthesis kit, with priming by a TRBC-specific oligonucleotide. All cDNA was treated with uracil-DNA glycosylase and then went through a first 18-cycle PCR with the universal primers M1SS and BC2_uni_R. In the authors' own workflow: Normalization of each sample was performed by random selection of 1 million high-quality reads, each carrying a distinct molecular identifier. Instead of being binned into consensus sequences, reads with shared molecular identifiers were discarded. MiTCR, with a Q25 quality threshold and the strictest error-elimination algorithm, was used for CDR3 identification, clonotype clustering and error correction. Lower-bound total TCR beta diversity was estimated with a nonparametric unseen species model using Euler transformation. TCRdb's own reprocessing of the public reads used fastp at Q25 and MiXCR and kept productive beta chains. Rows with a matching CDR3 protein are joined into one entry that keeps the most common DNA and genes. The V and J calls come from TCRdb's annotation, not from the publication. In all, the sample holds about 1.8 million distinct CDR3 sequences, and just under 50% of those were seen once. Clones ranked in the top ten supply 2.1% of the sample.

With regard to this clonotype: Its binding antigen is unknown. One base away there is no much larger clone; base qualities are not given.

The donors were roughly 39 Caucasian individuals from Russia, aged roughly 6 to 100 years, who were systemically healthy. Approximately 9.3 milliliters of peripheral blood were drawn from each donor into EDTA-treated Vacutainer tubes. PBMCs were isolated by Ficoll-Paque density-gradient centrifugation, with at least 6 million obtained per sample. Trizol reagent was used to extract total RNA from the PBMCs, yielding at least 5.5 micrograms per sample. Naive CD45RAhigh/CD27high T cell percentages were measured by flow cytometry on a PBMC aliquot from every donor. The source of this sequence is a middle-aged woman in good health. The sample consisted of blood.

The CDR3 region has the sequence CASRPTGATTDTQYF. At the DNA level, the sequence is TGTGCCAGCAGGCCGACGGGGGCTACCACAGATACGCAGTATTTT. The chain joins TRBV2 to TRBJ2-3; the D segment may tentatively be TRBD1 or TRBD2, each giving 6 matched bases. Cut back by 6 bases and 2 bases, the V and J ends lie 15 bases apart. Based on the germline V gene, the CDR1 and CDR2 sequences are SNHLY and FYNNEI. The CDR3 starts with the cysteine, ends with the phenylalanine, and has 15 residues. Here the CDR3 DNA is all that survives: 45 bases in frame from base 1.